Shown below are 14 T cell receptor beta chains from a single sample sequenced in a study of blood T cells in healthy people across ages. Primed by a sample-barcoded 5' primer and a J-beta primer mix, a second PCR proceeded for roughly 7 to 11 cycles. TCRdb redid the calling of the 5' RACE reads with MiXCR, one entry per CDR3 protein. This table holds 1.4 million or so distinct CDR3 sequences, approximately 39% found once. Sample: blood. The receptors originated from a woman aged 18-30 years in good health.

The chain links TRBV20-1 to TRBJ1-6; TRBD1 might be the D (6 bases). The germline V gene encodes CDR1 DFQATT and CDR2 SNEGSKA (reference sequence). Trimming removed 4 bases at V and 6 bases at J, with 10 bases between. The CDR3 has 13 residues. CDR3 amino acids: CSATGQTNSPLHF. CDR3 nucleotides: TGCAGTGCTACTGGACAGACTAATTCACCCCTCCACTTT.

There are many counts of this clonotype. This sequence joins TRBV4-1 and TRBJ2-7, with D uncertain. Germline V lookup: CDR1 MGHRA, CDR2 YSYEKL. This CDR3 region has 13 residues. The V and J ends lost 0 bases and 3 bases respectively, with 6 bases between them. The CDR3 spells CASSQEASYEQYF. The CDR3 nucleotides read TGCGCCAGCAGCCAAGAGGCGAGCTACGAGCAGTACTTC.

Comments on this clonotype: One end of the junction fails to match germline, which may point to a read error. The chain links TRBV6-4 to TRBJ2-1, with TRBD2 identical over 13 bases. The CDR3 has 15 amino acids. Germline V gene data show CDR1 as MRHNA and CDR2 as SNTAGT. The CDR3 coding sequence is TGTGTCAGCAGCCAAGGACTAGCGGGGGACAATGAGCAGTTCTTC. This translates into CVSSQGLAGDNEQFF.

At least ten counts were recorded for this clonotype. The V call is TRBV6-5, the J call TRBJ2-5, with 9 bases lining up with TRBD2. CDR1 MNHEY and CDR2 SVGAGI come from the germline V gene. Trimming removed 4 bases from V and 2 bases from J; junction bases left unmatched: 2. The CDR3 loop spans 14 amino acids. In DNA, the CDR3 is TGTGCCAGCAGTTTGCTAGCGGGGCAAGAGACCCAGTACTTC. Protein product: CASSLLAGQETQYF.

Points on this clonotype: Its ends do not fully match the called genes, so a read error is possible. The chain links TRBV4-3 to TRBJ2-2; either TRBD1 or TRBD2 may fit D (5 bases each). CDR1 is LGHNA and CDR2 is YSLEER in the germline V gene. The CDR3 consists of 16 residues. This chain's CDR3 is CASSQDGAINIGELFF. As DNA, the CDR3 is TGCGCCAGCAGCCAAGACGGGGCGATAAACATCGGGGAGCTGTTTTTT.

V and J are TRBV12-3 or TRBV12-4 and TRBJ2-5; no definite D call. V was pared by 6 bases and J by 4 bases, with 15 bases between. The CDR3 loop spans 14 amino acids. The CDR3 region is CASRNQTGLETQYF. In DNA, the CDR3 is TGTGCCAGCAGGAACCAGACGGGTTTAGAGACCCAGTACTTC.

CDR3 residues: CASSQWASGYNEQFF. CDR3 nucleotide sequence: TGTGCCAGCAGCCAATGGGCTAGCGGCTACAATGAGCAGTTCTTC. The chain is built from TRBV16 and TRBJ2-1; 7 bases are a match to TRBD2. CDR3 length equals 15 residues. Germline loops: CDR1 KGHSY, CDR2 FQNENV. V gave up 1 base and J gave up 3 bases; unmatched junction bases: 3. Based on the CDR3 plus reference TRBV16 and TRBJ2-1, the full variable domain is GEEVAQTPKHLVRGEGQKAKLYCAPIKGHSYVFWYQQVLKNEFKFLISFQNENVFDETGMPKERFSAKCLPNSPCSLEIQATKLEDSAVYFCASSQWASGYNEQFFGPGTRLTVL.

This clonotype was seen more than once but under ten times. The chain uses TRBV7-9 and TRBJ1-2; D unresolved. The V gene's germline CDR1 is SEHNR and CDR2 FQNEAQ (reference sequence). There are 11 residues in the CDR3. The V end lost 4 bases, the J end lost 8 bases, and 8 bases lay between the germline ends. The DNA for the CDR3 is TGTGCCAGCAGCTCCACACGAGGCTACACCTTC. Translation gives CASSSTRGYTF. The full variable domain, with the rest looked up from reference TRBV7-9 and TRBJ1-2, is DTGVSQNPRHKITKRGQNVTFRCDPISEHNRLYWYRQTLGQGPEFLTYFQNEAQLEKSRLLSDRFSAERPKGSFSTLEIQRTEQGDSAMYLCASSSTRGYTFGSGTRLTVV.

This clonotype was observed a single time. The genes are TRBV18 and TRBJ2-1; D is perhaps TRBD1 or TRBD2 (5 bases each). Between the trimmed V and J ends, which lost 4 bases and 3 bases, there was a span of 16 bases. The CDR3 spans 16 residues. CDR1 is KGHSH, CDR2 LQKENI, per germline. The CDR3: CASSRDSGTFYNEQFF. The CDR3 DNA reads as TGTGCCAGCTCACGTGATTCCGGGACCTTCTACAATGAGCAGTTCTTC.

The chain couples TRBV6-1 to TRBJ1-2, with D hard to call. The germline V gene encodes CDR1 MNHNS and CDR2 SASEGT. The CDR3 length is 13 residues. V was trimmed by 9 bases and J by 4 bases, leaving 15 bases between them. As DNA, the CDR3 is TGTGCCAGTAGACCCAAGGGTGGCTATGGCTACACCTTC. Its translation is CASRPKGGYGYTF.

This clonotype has more than one count but fewer than ten. The V call is TRBV5-5, the J call TRBJ2-7; 14 nucleotides match TRBD2. V gave up 7 bases and J gave up 4 bases; unmatched junction bases: 10. The CDR3 has 16 amino acids. Germline CDR1 and CDR2: SGHKS and YYEKEE (reference sequence). CDR3 in amino acids: CASSKGTSGREYEQYF. The CDR3 DNA sequence: TGTGCCAGCTCGAAGGGGACTAGCGGGAGAGAATACGAGCAGTACTTC.

This chain uses TRBV6-5 with TRBJ2-1; 9 nucleotides line up with TRBD2. The V segment lost 0 bases and the J segment 0 bases; nucleotides outside the gene matches: 3. CDR1 is MNHEY, CDR2 SVGAGI, per germline. This CDR3 region has 17 residues. In nucleotides, the CDR3 is TGTGCCAGCAGTTACTCCTTAGCGGGGGTCTCCTACAATGAGCAGTTCTTC. Encoded protein: CASSYSLAGVSYNEQFF.

The V call is TRBV4-1, the J call TRBJ2-1; 9 bases match TRBD2. Germline V gene data show CDR1 as MGHRA and CDR2 as YSYEKL. V gave up 1 base and J gave up 5 bases; unmatched junction bases: 6. The CDR3 length is 16 residues. The CDR3 protein is CASSQAIAGVHNEQFF. DNA of the CDR3: TGCGCCAGCAGCCAAGCAATAGCGGGGGTCCACAATGAGCAGTTCTTC.

This clonotype was seen more than once but under ten times. The CDR3 protein is CASSPSAETQYF. The CDR3 DNA reads as TGTGCCAGCAGCCCAAGTGCAGAGACCCAGTACTTC. V is TRBV11-2 and J is TRBJ2-5; D is uncertain. The V end lost 5 bases, the J end lost 4 bases, and 8 bases lay between the germline ends. There are 12 residues in the CDR3. Germline lookup yields CDR1 SGHAT and CDR2 FQNNGV. The variable domain in full, with the rest retrieved from reference TRBV11-2 and TRBJ2-5, is EAGVAQSPRYKIIEKRQSVAFWCNPISGHATLYWYQQILGQGPKLLIQFQNNGVVDDSQLPKDRFSAERLKGVDSTLKIQPAKLEDSAVYLCASSPSAETQYFGPGTRLLVL.